This T cell receptor (beta chain) was identified in a study of shared clonotypes between healthy human individuals. Findings and limits, study-wide: Sampling used blood alone; tissue repertoires probably differ.

Each subset's genomic DNA was split evenly across several immunoSEQ plates. The data were produced by immunoSEQ multiplex PCR, yet TCRdb's version contains in-frame clones alone and is incomplete. Altogether 150,000 to 200,000 clones are present, 90% to 95% being singletons, with the ten largest covering 0.067%. As concerns this clone: No antigen is known for it.

Germline V lookup: CDR1 MNHNY, CDR2 SVGAGI (reference sequence). V lost 2 bases and J 7 bases, leaving 6 bases between the germline ends. CDR3 length: 12 amino acids. Both subsets, CD45RA+ naive and CD45RA-negative memory, were split from the CD4+ cells. The receptor comes from a woman in her 30s in good health. V is TRBV6-6 and J is TRBJ1-3; D is undetermined. Material: naive CD4+ T cells sorted from blood. Subset of the sample: CD45RA+ positively selected. CDR3 bases: TGTGCCAGCAGTTACGAAGTCAACACCATATATTTT. This codes for CASSYEVNTIYF.